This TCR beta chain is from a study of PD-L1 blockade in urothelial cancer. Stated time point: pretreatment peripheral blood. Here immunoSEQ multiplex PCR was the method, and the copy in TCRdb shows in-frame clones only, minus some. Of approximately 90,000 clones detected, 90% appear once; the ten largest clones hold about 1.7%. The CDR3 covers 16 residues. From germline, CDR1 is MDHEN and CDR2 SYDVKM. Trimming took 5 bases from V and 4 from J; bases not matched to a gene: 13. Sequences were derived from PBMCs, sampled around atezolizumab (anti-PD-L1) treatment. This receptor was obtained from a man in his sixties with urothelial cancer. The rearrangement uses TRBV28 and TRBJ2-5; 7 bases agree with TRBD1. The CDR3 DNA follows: TGTGCCAGCAGTGCCTTGGACAGGTTGGTTAGAGAGACCCAGTACTTC. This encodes CASSALDRLVRETQYF.